This entry describes one T cell receptor beta chain. The target antigen is unknown. Germline CDR1 and CDR2: MNHEY and SMNVEV (reference sequence). The CDR3 is made up of 16 amino acids. The ends lost 8 bases at V and 5 bases at J; junction bases unmatched: 12. This entry belongs to a study of cytomegalovirus exposure and HLA in healthy donors. PCR involved 60 Vbeta and 13 Jbeta primers. Here immunoSEQ multiplex PCR was the method, and the copy in TCRdb shows in-frame clones only, minus some. The table lists 150,000 to 200,000 clones, approximately 65% of them singletons, with roughly 2.9% in the top ten. Whole-study findings and limits: In a later analysis, at a false discovery rate of 0.05, approximately 16,000 TCR beta sequences were associated with HLA alleles. It was reported that TCR beta sequences correctly inferred the HLA-A and HLA-B alleles for most subjects.

All the people who gave samples were healthy bone marrow donors. The sequence was collected from a man in his forties or fifties in good health and CMV-seronegative. Material for sequencing was PBMCs. The J gene is TRBJ2-2, the V gene TRBV27, with 9 nucleotides matching TRBD2. This CDR3 reads CASSLWRGGWTGELFF. In nucleotides, the CDR3 is TGTGCCAGCTCCCTGTGGCGGGGGGGTTGGACCGGGGAGCTGTTTTTT.